One TCR beta chain is described in this entry. Its antigen is unidentified. This sample stems from a study of shared clonotypes between healthy human individuals. The CDR3 runs 11 residues. Germline loops: CDR1 KGHSH, CDR2 LQKENI. Trimming shortened V by 10 bases and J by 5 bases, and 11 bases separated the two germline ends. Study results and limitations: Naive subsets, compared against memory subsets, generally had larger estimated richness values.

Libraries were prepared by immunoSEQ multiplex PCR; TCRdb keeps only in-frame clonotypes and omits some of them. The data show about 1.5 million clones, with nearly 99% seen just once and approximately 0.45% held by the top ten. J is TRBJ2-5 and V is TRBV18, with a tentative D call TRBD2 (6 bases). This TCR was sampled from a man younger than 45 in good health. The sample taken for sequencing was naive CD4+ T cells sorted from blood. Specified subset: CD45RA+ positively selected. The CDR3 nucleotides are TGTGCCACAAAGAGCGGGGAGACCCAGTACTTC. This translates into CATKSGETQYF.